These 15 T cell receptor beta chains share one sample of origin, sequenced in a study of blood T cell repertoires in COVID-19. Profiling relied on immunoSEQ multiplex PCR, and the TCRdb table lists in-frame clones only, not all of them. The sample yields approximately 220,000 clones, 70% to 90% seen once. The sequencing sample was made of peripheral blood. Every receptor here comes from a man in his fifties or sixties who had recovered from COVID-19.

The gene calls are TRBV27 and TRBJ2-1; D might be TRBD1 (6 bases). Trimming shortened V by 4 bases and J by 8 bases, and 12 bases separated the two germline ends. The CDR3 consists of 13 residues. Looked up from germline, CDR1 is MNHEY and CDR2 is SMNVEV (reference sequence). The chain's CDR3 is CASSSDSAYEQFF. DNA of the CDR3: TGTGCCAGCAGTTCGGACAGCGCCTATGAGCAGTTCTTC.

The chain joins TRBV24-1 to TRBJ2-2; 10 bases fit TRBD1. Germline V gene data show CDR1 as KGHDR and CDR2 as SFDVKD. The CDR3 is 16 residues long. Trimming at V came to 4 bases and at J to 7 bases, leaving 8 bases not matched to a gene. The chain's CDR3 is CATSDPGQGDVGELFF. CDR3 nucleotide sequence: TGTGCCACCAGTGACCCTGGACAGGGGGATGTCGGGGAGCTGTTTTTT.

DNA for the CDR3: TGTGCCAGCATCCCTAGGATGGGGGCCCAGTACCAAGAGACCCAGTACTTC. This sequence encodes CASIPRMGAQYQETQYF. This sequence joins TRBV5-5 and TRBJ2-5, with D possibly matching TRBD1 (6 bases). Between the trimmed V and J ends, which lost 6 bases and 0 bases, there was a span of 21 bases. Germline-derived CDR1 and CDR2 are SGHKS and YYEKEE (reference sequence). CDR3 size: 17 residues.

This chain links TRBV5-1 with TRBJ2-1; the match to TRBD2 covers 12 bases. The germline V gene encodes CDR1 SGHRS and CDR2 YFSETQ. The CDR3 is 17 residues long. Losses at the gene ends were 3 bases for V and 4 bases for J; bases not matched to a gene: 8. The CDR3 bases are TGCGCCAGCAGCTGGACAATAACTAGCGGGGGGTACAATGAGCAGTTCTTC. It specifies CASSWTITSGGYNEQFF. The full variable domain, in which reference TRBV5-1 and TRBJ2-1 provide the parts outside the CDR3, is KAGVTQTPRYLIKTRGQQVTLSCSPISGHRSVSWYQQTPGQGLQFLFEYFSETQRNKGNFPGRFSGRQFSNSRSEMNVSTLELGDSALYLCASSWTITSGGYNEQFFGPGTRLTVL.

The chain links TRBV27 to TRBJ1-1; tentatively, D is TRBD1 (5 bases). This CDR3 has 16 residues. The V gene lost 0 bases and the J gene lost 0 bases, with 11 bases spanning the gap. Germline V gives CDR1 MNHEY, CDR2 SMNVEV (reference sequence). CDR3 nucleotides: TGTGCCAGCAGTTTATCGGGGCAGAGACTGAACACTGAAGCTTTCTTT. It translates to CASSLSGQRLNTEAFF.

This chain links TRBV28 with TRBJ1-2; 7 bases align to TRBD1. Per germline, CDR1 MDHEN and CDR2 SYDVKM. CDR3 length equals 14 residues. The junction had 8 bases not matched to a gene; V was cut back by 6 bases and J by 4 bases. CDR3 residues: CASRGDRDGYGYTF. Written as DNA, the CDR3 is TGTGCCAGCAGAGGGGACAGAGACGGCTATGGCTACACCTTC.

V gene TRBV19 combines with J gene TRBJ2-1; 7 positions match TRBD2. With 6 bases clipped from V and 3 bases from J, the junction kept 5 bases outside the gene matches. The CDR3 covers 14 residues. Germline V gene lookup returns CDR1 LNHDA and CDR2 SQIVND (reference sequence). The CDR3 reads CASSLAGHYNEQFF. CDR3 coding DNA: TGTGCCAGTAGCTTAGCGGGTCACTACAATGAGCAGTTCTTC. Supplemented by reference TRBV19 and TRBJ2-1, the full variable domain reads DGGITQSPKYLFRKEGQNVTLSCEQNLNHDAMYWYRQDPGQGLRLIYYSQIVNDFQKGDIAEGYSVSREKKESFPLTVTSAQKNPTAFYLCASSLAGHYNEQFFGPGTRLTVL.

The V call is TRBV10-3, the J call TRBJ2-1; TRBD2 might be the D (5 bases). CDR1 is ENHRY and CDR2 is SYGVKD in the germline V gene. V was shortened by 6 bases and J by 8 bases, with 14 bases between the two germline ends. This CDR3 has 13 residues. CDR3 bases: TGTGCCATCAGCTTAACTAGTATAGATGAGCAGTTCTTC. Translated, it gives CAISLTSIDEQFF.

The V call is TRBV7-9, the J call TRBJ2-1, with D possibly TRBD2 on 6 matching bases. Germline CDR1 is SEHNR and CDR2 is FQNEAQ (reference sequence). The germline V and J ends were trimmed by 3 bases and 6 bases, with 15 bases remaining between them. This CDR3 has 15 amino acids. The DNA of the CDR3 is TGTGCCAGCAGCTTCGGGACTGGAGGCAGCAATGAGCAGTTCTTC. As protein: CASSFGTGGSNEQFF. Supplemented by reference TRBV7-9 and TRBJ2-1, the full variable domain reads DTGVSQNPRHKITKRGQNVTFRCDPISEHNRLYWYRQTLGQGPEFLTYFQNEAQLEKSRLLSDRFSAERPKGSFSTLEIQRTEQGDSAMYLCASSFGTGGSNEQFFGPGTRLTVL.

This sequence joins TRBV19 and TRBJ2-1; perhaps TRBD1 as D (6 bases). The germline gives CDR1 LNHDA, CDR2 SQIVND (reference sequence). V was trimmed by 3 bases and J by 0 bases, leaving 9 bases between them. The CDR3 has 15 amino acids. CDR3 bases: TGTGCCAGTAGTATCGACAGGAGCTCCTACAATGAGCAGTTCTTC. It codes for CASSIDRSSYNEQFF.

CDR3 sequence (DNA): TGTGCCAGCTCACAGACAGGGGGCATTGAAGCTTTCTTT. Protein product: CASSQTGGIEAFF. This chain joins TRBV18 and TRBJ1-1; 10 bases line up with TRBD1. The CDR3 is made up of 13 amino acids. From germline, CDR1 is KGHSH and CDR2 LQKENI. V trimming: 4 bases; J trimming: 7 bases; junction bases outside the gene matches: 3.

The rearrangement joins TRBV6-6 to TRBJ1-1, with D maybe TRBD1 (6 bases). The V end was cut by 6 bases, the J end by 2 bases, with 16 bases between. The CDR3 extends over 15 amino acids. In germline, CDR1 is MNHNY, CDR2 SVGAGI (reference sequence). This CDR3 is CASRTDRKANTEAFF. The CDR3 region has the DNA TGTGCCAGCAGAACCGACAGGAAAGCAAACACTGAAGCTTTCTTT.

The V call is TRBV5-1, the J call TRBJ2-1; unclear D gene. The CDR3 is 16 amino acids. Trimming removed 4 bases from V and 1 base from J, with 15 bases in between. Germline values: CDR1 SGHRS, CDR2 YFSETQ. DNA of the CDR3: TGCGCCAGCAGCCGTCCAAATACTGAGTCCTACAATGAGCAGTTCTTC. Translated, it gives CASSRPNTESYNEQFF.

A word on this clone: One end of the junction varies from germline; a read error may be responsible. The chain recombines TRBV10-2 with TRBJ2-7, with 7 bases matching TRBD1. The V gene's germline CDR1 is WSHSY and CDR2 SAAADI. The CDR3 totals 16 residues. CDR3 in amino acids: CASSESRQGSSYGQYF. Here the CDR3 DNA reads TGCGCCAGCAGTGAGTCGCGACAGGGTAGCTCCTACGGGCAGTACTTC.

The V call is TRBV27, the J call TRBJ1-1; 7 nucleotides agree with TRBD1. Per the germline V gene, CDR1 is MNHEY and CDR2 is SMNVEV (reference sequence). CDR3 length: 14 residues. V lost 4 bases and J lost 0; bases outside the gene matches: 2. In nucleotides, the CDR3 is TGTGCCAGCAGTTCGGGACAGCTGAACACTGAAGCTTTCTTT. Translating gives CASSSGQLNTEAFF.